This TCR beta chain was profiled in a study of neurological immune-mediated disorders. Regarding the study as a whole: The multiple sclerosis repertoire cluster was not associated with any clinical or MRI feature.

About this clonotype itself: The antigen is undetermined.

Germline CDR1 is KGHSH and CDR2 is LQKENI. CDR3 length: 16 residues. Trimming removed 2 bases from V and 0 bases from J, with 11 bases in between. The cDNA came from 5'RACE with 10-nucleotide random UMIs. TCRdb used MiXCR to reprocess the 5' RACE reads, holding one entry per CDR3 protein. Of approximately 90,000 distinct CDR3 sequences listed, about 3.8% are singletons. The rearrangement links TRBV18 to TRBJ1-3; D uncertain. This TCR derives from a woman aged 18-29 years with multiple sclerosis. The sample consisted of PBMCs. The CDR3 sequence: CASSPASVLSGNTIYF. The CDR3 region has the DNA TGTGCCAGCTCACCAGCCTCTGTTCTCTCTGGAAACACCATATATTTT. Full variable domain (outside the CDR3, taken from reference TRBV18 and TRBJ1-3): NAGVMQNPRHLVRRRGQEARLRCSPMKGHSHVYWYRQLPEEGLKFMVYLQKENIIDESGMPKERFSAEFPKEGPSILRIQQVVRGDSAAYFCASSPASVLSGNTIYFGEGSWLTVV.